This passage covers 18 T cell receptor beta chains from one sample sequenced in a study of blood T cell repertoires in COVID-19. Here immunoSEQ multiplex PCR was the method, and the copy in TCRdb shows in-frame clones only, minus some. The sample includes roughly 230,000 clones, 70% to 90% of them seen just once. Sequenced material: PBMCs or T cells enriched from blood (not recorded which). The receptors here all came from a woman between 45 and 60 years old who had been exposed to COVID-19.

This chain uses TRBV6-2 or TRBV6-3 with TRBJ2-2; the match to TRBD2 covers 10 bases. CDR1 and CDR2 from the germline V gene are MNHEY and SVGEGT. V shed 6 bases, J shed 6 bases, and the junction held 7 bases outside the gene matches. This CDR3 is built from 15 residues. As DNA, the CDR3 is TGTGCCAGCAGCCGAGCGGGGGGGGGCGCCGGGGAGCTGTTTTTT. As protein: CASSRAGGGAGELFF.

With regard to this clone: Compared with germline, one end of the junction differs, possibly owing to a read error. The rearrangement links TRBV29-1 to TRBJ2-7; 7 bases fit TRBD2. Germline CDR1 and CDR2: SQVTM and ANQGSEA. This CDR3 is built from 12 residues. Here the CDR3 DNA reads TGCAGCGTGGAAGCGGGGTACTACGAGCAGTACTTC. As protein: CSVEAGYYEQYF.

This clone appeared a single time. The chain joins TRBV27 to TRBJ2-2; D is unresolved. This CDR3 comprises 13 residues. V was cut by 3 bases and J by 4 bases, with 6 bases left in between. Germline CDR1 reads MNHEY; CDR2 reads SMNVEV (reference sequence). In DNA form, the CDR3 reads TGTGCCAGCAGTTTCCTAGGCACCGGGGAGCTGTTTTTT. This sequence encodes CASSFLGTGELFF.

V is TRBV6-6 and J is TRBJ2-4; no clear D gene. The V and J ends lost 4 bases and 0 bases respectively, with 10 bases between them. The CDR3 spans 15 residues. The V gene's germline CDR1 is MNHNY and CDR2 SVGAGI (reference sequence). Here the CDR3 reads CASSLATLAKNIQYF. DNA of the CDR3: TGTGCCAGCAGTTTGGCGACACTAGCCAAAAACATTCAGTACTTC.

The chain is built from TRBV29-1 and TRBJ2-6, with no clear D. CDR3 length: 15 amino acids. Trimming shortened V by 3 bases and J by 4 bases, and 13 bases separated the two germline ends. Germline-derived CDR1 and CDR2 are SQVTM and ANQGSEA. CDR3 nucleotide sequence: TGCAGCGTTGATACGGGTTCCGCCGGGGCCAACGTCCTGACTTTC. It is translated as CSVDTGSAGANVLTF.

V is TRBV27 and J is TRBJ1-1, with D maybe TRBD1 (6 bases). The CDR3 sequence is 17 residues long. Trimming removed 4 bases from V and 7 bases from J, with 25 bases in between. Germline CDR1 is MNHEY and CDR2 is SMNVEV (reference sequence). CDR3 amino acids: CASSSQGGGISIHEAFF. CDR3 nucleotide sequence: TGTGCCAGCAGTTCACAGGGTGGCGGAATATCCATACATGAAGCTTTCTTT.

The V call is TRBV19, the J call TRBJ2-2; TRBD2 matches 10 bases. The germline V gene has CDR1 LNHDA and CDR2 SQIVND (reference sequence). V dropped 3 bases and J dropped 6; count of bases not matched to a gene: 4. The CDR3 extends over 15 amino acids. The CDR3 here is CASSMSGGAAGELFF. The CDR3 bases are TGTGCCAGTAGTATGAGCGGGGGGGCAGCCGGGGAGCTGTTTTTT.

This rearrangement joins TRBV12-3 or TRBV12-4 to TRBJ1-2; the D gene is possibly TRBD1 (5 bases). The CDR3 has 13 residues. The V end was cut by 0 bases, the J end by 8 bases, with 10 bases between. CDR3 in amino acids: CASSLAARGGYTF. DNA of the CDR3: TGTGCCAGCAGTTTAGCGGCCCGGGGGGGCTACACCTTC.

This rearrangement joins TRBV7-2 to TRBJ1-1; 10 bases map to TRBD1. V lost 3 bases, J lost 6 bases, and 10 bases stayed unmatched. This CDR3 region has 16 residues. CDR1 SGHTA and CDR2 FQGNSA come from the germline V gene. This CDR3 reads CASSLRTGGGFAEAFF. CDR3 DNA: TGTGCCAGCAGCTTGCGGACAGGGGGGGGATTTGCTGAAGCTTTCTTT.

The chain has TRBV5-6 and TRBJ2-1, with TRBD2 identical over 12 bases. There are 19 residues in the CDR3. After removal of 6 bases from V and 7 bases from J, the junction contained 20 bases not matched to a gene. The germline gives CDR1 SGHDT, CDR2 YYEEEE. The CDR3 is CASNLKGTSGFLEGNEQFF. In DNA, the CDR3 is TGTGCCAGCAACCTAAAAGGGACTAGCGGGTTCCTCGAGGGGAATGAGCAGTTCTTC. The full variable domain, in which reference TRBV5-6 and TRBJ2-1 provide the parts outside the CDR3, is DAGVTQSPTHLIKTRGQQVTLRCSPKSGHDTVSWYQQALGQGPQFIFQYYEEEERQRGNFPDRFSGHQFPNYSSELNVNALLLGDSALYLCASNLKGTSGFLEGNEQFFGPGTRLTVL.

This clone appeared a single time. The V and J genes are TRBV2 and TRBJ1-6; D call uncertain. This CDR3 has 14 amino acids. V was pared by 3 bases and J by 6 bases, with 9 bases between. Germline V gives CDR1 SNHLY, CDR2 FYNNEI. The CDR3 DNA reads as TGTGCCAGCAGTGATATCAGCGGTAATTCACCCCTCCACTTT. Amino acid sequence: CASSDISGNSPLHF.

The rearrangement links TRBV20-1 to TRBJ1-2, with 7 bases lining up with TRBD1. The CDR3 spans 11 residues. Germline CDR1 reads DFQATT; CDR2 reads SNEGSKA (reference sequence). J lost 8 bases, V lost 6 bases, and 6 bases had no gene match. CDR3 in amino acids: CSAPGGGGYTF. The CDR3 bases are TGCAGTGCCCCAGGGGGTGGAGGCTACACCTTC.

Comments on this clone: Germline is not matched at one junction end, which may reflect a read error. The V and J genes are TRBV7-9 and TRBJ2-5; perhaps TRBD2 as D (7 bases). CDR3 length equals 14 residues. CDR1 is SEHNR and CDR2 is FQNEAQ in the germline V gene (reference sequence). The CDR3 here is CVSSYPAGAETQYF. CDR3 in DNA: TGTGTCAGCAGCTACCCCGCGGGGGCAGAGACCCAGTACTTC.

DNA of the CDR3: TGTGCCAGCAGGTCGCCCCGACACTTTCTGGATGGCTACACCTTC. It is translated as CASRSPRHFLDGYTF. The rearrangement uses TRBV2 and TRBJ1-2; no clear D gene. CDR1 is SNHLY and CDR2 is FYNNEI in the germline V gene. The CDR3 is 15 residues long. V lost 6 bases and J 6 bases, leaving 20 bases between the germline ends.

CDR3: CSVVSEYNEQFF. DNA of the CDR3: TGCAGCGTTGTTTCTGAGTACAATGAGCAGTTCTTC. V is TRBV29-1 and J is TRBJ2-1, with D unresolved. Trimming stripped 4 bases from V and 4 bases from J, with 8 bases between. Per the germline V gene, CDR1 is SQVTM and CDR2 is ANQGSEA. CDR3 length equals 12 residues.

The chain carries TRBV5-5 and TRBJ2-5; D is unclear. The CDR3 has 15 amino acids. Germline CDR1 and CDR2: SGHKS and YYEKEE (reference sequence). V lost 4 bases, J lost 0 bases, and 13 bases lay in between. The CDR3 coding sequence is TGTGCCAGCAGCCCCCCCAGAGGCTACCAAGAGACCCAGTACTTC. Its protein is CASSPPRGYQETQYF.

The rearrangement uses TRBV11-2 and TRBJ1-1; D unclear. CDR3 length: 16 amino acids. Trimming removed 3 bases at V and 5 bases at J, with 19 bases between. Germline V CDR1 and CDR2: SGHAT, FQNNGV. The CDR3 loop is CASSLFDGVGLTEAFF. In nucleotides, the CDR3 is TGTGCCAGCAGCTTGTTTGACGGGGTTGGACTAACTGAAGCTTTCTTT.

The chain has TRBV9 and TRBJ1-6; no clear D. Germline lookup yields CDR1 SGDLS and CDR2 YYNGEE. The CDR3 has 13 residues. V gave up 0 bases and J gave up 7 bases, with 5 bases separating them. The CDR3, as DNA: TGTGCCAGCAGCGTAGGAGAGAATTCACCCCTCCACTTT. It is translated as CASSVGENSPLHF.